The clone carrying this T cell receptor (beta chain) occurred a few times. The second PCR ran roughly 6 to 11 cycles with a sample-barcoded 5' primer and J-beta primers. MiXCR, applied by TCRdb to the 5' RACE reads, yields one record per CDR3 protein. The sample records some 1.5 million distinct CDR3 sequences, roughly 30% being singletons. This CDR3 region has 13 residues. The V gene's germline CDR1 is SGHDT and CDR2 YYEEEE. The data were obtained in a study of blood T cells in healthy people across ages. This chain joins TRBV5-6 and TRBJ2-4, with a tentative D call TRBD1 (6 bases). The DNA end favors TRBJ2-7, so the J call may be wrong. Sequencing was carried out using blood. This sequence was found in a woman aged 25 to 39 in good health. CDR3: CASVLQGDYEQYF. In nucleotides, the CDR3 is TGTGCCAGCGTTCTACAGGGTGACTACGAGCAGTACTTC.